One TCR beta chain is described in this entry. One end of the junction does not line up with germline, which may come from a read error. Only in-frame clones appear in the TCRdb table, and some are missing; sequencing was by immunoSEQ multiplex PCR. The sample records roughly 240,000 clones, around four fifths being singletons. This entry is derived from a study of blood T cell repertoires in COVID-19. Germline V CDR1 and CDR2: SGHTA, FQGTGA. The CDR3 runs 14 residues. The receptor was derived from a man between 60 and 75 years old who had recovered from COVID-19. This chain joins TRBV7-3 and TRBJ2-1; maybe TRBD1 (6 bases). Specimen: peripheral blood. For the CDR3, the DNA is TGTGCCAGCAGCATAACACAGGGCCTGGATGAGCAGTTCTTC. Its protein product is CASSITQGLDEQFF.